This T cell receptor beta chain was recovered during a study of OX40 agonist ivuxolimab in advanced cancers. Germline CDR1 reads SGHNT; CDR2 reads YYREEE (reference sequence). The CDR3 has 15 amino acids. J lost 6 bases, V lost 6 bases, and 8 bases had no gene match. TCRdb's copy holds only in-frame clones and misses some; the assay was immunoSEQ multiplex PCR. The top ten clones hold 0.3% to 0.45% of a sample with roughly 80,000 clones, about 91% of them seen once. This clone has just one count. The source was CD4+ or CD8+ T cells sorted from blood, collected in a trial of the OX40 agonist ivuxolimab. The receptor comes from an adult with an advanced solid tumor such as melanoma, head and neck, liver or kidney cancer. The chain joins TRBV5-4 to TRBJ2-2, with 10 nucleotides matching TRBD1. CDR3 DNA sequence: TGTGCCAGCAAAACCCGGGACAGGGGACCCGGGGAGCTGTTTTTT. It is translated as CASKTRDRGPGELFF.